This entry lists 27 T cell receptor beta chains sequenced from one sample in a study of identical twins. TCRdb called the 5' RACE reads again in MiXCR, with one record for every CDR3 protein. The data hold hundreds of thousands of distinct CDR3 sequences, with over 8.5% observed a single time. These data are also associated with another study on yellow fever vaccine responses in identical twins.

The sample consisted of PBMCs. The receptor source for this set is a woman aged 18-29 years in good health.

This clonotype occurred many times. This sequence joins TRBV7-2 and TRBJ2-4, with 15 bases lining up with TRBD2. After removal of 5 bases from V and 6 bases from J, the junction contained 8 bases not matched to a gene. The CDR3 sequence is 17 residues long. Germline assignment: CDR1 SGHTA and CDR2 FQGNSA. CDR3 in amino acids: CASSHNPGLAGGNIQYF. The CDR3 DNA follows: TGTGCCAGCAGCCACAATCCGGGACTAGCGGGAGGAAACATTCAGTACTTC.

This clonotype was picked up many times. The J gene is TRBJ2-3, the V gene TRBV10-3, with 10 nucleotides matching TRBD2. CDR3 size: 18 residues. The J segment lost 0 bases and the V segment lost 0 bases, leaving 6 bases of the junction unmatched. Germline lookup yields CDR1 ENHRY and CDR2 SYGVKD. The DNA of the CDR3 is TGTGCCATCAGTGAGTCGGCTAGCGGGGGTTCTAGCACAGATACGCAGTATTTT. It specifies CAISESASGGSSTDTQYF.

This clonotype was recorded many times. The junction differs from germline at one of its ends, possibly a read error. This chain uses TRBV4-3 with TRBJ2-3; D is undetermined. The CDR3 has 14 residues. CDR1 and CDR2 from the germline V gene are LGHNA and YSLEER. CDR3 bases: TGTGCCAGCAGCCAAGATGCGGGCACAGATACGCAGTATTTT. This codes for CASSQDAGTDTQYF.

This clonotype occurred many times. The chain carries TRBV20-1 and TRBJ2-1, with D perhaps TRBD1 (6 bases). The V and J ends lost 6 bases and 4 bases respectively, with 10 bases between them. CDR1 is DFQATT and CDR2 is SNEGSKA in the germline V gene (reference sequence). The CDR3 has 12 amino acids. CDR3 in amino acids: CSATTGYNEQFF. CDR3 nucleotides: TGCAGTGCAACAACAGGGTACAATGAGCAGTTCTTC.

This clonotype was detected ten times or more. The V and J genes are TRBV29-1 and TRBJ2-7; 7 bases line up with TRBD2. CDR1 and CDR2 from the germline V gene are SQVTM and ANQGSEA. CDR3 size: 12 residues. The ends lost 5 bases at V and 3 bases at J; junction bases unmatched: 4. The CDR3 loop is CSVKSGVYEQYF. As DNA, the CDR3 is TGCAGCGTTAAAAGCGGGGTCTACGAGCAGTACTTC.

This clonotype has only a few counts. The genes are TRBV7-3 and TRBJ1-2, with a possible D match to TRBD1 (6 bases). This CDR3 is 13 amino acids long. The V and J ends lost 5 bases and 7 bases respectively, with 14 bases between them. The germline V gene encodes CDR1 SGHTA and CDR2 FQGTGA. The CDR3 loop is CASSARGSTGYTF. The CDR3 DNA is TGTGCCAGCAGCGCGAGGGGGAGCACTGGCTACACCTTC. The variable domain in full, with the rest retrieved from reference TRBV7-3 and TRBJ1-2, is GAGVSQTPSNKVTEKGKYVELRCDPISGHTALYWYRQSLGQGPEFLIYFQGTGAADDSGLPNDRFFAVRPEGSVSTLKIQRTERGDSAVYLCASSARGSTGYTFGSGTRLTVV.

This sequence joins TRBV28 and TRBJ2-5; 7 bases fit TRBD1. The CDR3 extends over 16 amino acids. Germline V gene data show CDR1 as MDHEN and CDR2 as SYDVKM. The V gene end was trimmed by 4 bases and the J gene end by 4 bases; junction bases not matched to a gene: 12. CDR3: CASSSNRQGSTETQYF. In DNA form, the CDR3 reads TGTGCCAGCAGTTCAAATAGACAGGGAAGTACAGAGACCCAGTACTTC. The entire variable domain, with the rest obtained from reference TRBV28 and TRBJ2-5, is as follows: DVKVTQSSRYLVKRTGEKVFLECVQDMDHENMFWYRQDPGLGLRLIYFSYDVKMKEKGDIPEGYSVSREKKERFSLILESASTNQTSMYLCASSSNRQGSTETQYFGPGTRLLVL.

This chain links TRBV20-1 with TRBJ2-4, with D perhaps matching TRBD2 (5 bases). Trimming took 5 bases from V and 3 from J, leaving 14 bases between them. The CDR3 sequence is 14 residues long. Germline values: CDR1 DFQATT, CDR2 SNEGSKA (reference sequence). This CDR3 is CSAAVGRGKNIQYF. CDR3 bases: TGCAGTGCTGCAGTCGGCCGGGGCAAAAACATTCAGTACTTC.

This clonotype was seen more than once but under ten times. This chain uses TRBV6-5 with TRBJ2-3; D not certain. The CDR3 covers 14 residues. Trimming took off 0 bases at V and 4 bases at J, with 8 bases between the two ends. Germline lookup yields CDR1 MNHEY and CDR2 SVGAGI. The CDR3 bases are TGTGCCAGCAGTTACTCGGTATTCTCAGATACGCAGTATTTT. Its protein product is CASSYSVFSDTQYF.

This clonotype was counted at least ten times. V is TRBV6-2 or TRBV6-3 and J is TRBJ2-2, with D uncertain. V lost 7 bases and J lost 1, with 13 bases in between. CDR3 length equals 15 residues. Germline CDR1 reads MNHEY; CDR2 reads SVGEGT. The CDR3 spells CASTVAIGNTGELFF. In DNA, the CDR3 is TGTGCCAGCACAGTTGCAATCGGGAACACCGGGGAGCTGTTTTTT.

The chain uses TRBV29-1 and TRBJ1-1; no definite D call. Germline V gives CDR1 SQVTM, CDR2 ANQGSEA. V lost 4 bases and J 11 bases, leaving 11 bases between the germline ends. The CDR3 contains 10 residues. Written as DNA, the CDR3 is TGCAGCGTTGTAGAGTTTCGGGCTTTCTTT. It translates to CSVVEFRAFF.

The chain is built from TRBV12-3 or TRBV12-4 and TRBJ1-5, with D uncertain. The V end was cut by 3 bases, the J end by 4 bases, with 16 bases between. The CDR3 spans 16 residues. The CDR3 DNA reads TGTGCCAGCAGTTTTTTTGTTCGGGCGGCAAATCAGCCCCAGCATTTT. It yields the protein CASSFFVRAANQPQHF.

This clonotype was counted a few times. The CDR3 coding sequence is TGTGCCAGCAGCCAGTACAGGGGGAGCTCCTACAATGAGCAGTTCTTC. Translated: CASSQYRGSSYNEQFF. The chain has TRBV14 and TRBJ2-1; TRBD1 aligns across 8 bases. The trim removed 3 bases at V and 0 bases at J, leaving 4 bases unmatched. The CDR3 has 16 residues. Germline CDR1 SGHDN, CDR2 FVKESK.

This clonotype was observed at least ten times. The chain combines TRBV6-5 with TRBJ2-7, with 9 nucleotides matching TRBD2. V dropped 0 bases and J dropped 1; count of bases not matched to a gene: 10. Germline V gene lookup returns CDR1 MNHEY and CDR2 SVGAGI. The CDR3 covers 18 residues. The CDR3 is CASSYSSSGRYMSYEQYF. CDR3 nucleotide sequence: TGTGCCAGCAGTTACTCTTCCAGCGGGAGGTATATGTCCTACGAGCAGTACTTC.

The chain joins TRBV6-1 to TRBJ2-1, with D maybe TRBD2 (6 bases). V was pared by 7 bases and J by 0 bases, with 25 bases between. This CDR3 region has 19 residues. From germline, CDR1 is MNHNS and CDR2 SASEGT. CDR3 region: CASTLRGSRGTSSYNEQFF. For the CDR3, the DNA is TGTGCCAGCACCTTGAGGGGCTCTCGCGGGACGAGCTCCTACAATGAGCAGTTCTTC.

The chain recombines TRBV7-9 with TRBJ2-3; 10 bases agree with TRBD2. Germline CDR1 reads SEHNR; CDR2 reads FQNEAQ (reference sequence). This CDR3 contains 15 residues. Trimming cost V 6 bases and J 1 base; bases outside gene matches: 4. The CDR3 coding sequence is TGTGCCAGCAGGCGTAGCGGGGGGCGCACAGATACGCAGTATTTT. Protein sequence: CASRRSGGRTDTQYF.

The V gene is TRBV5-1, the J gene TRBJ1-6, with D tentatively TRBD1 (5 bases). Germline loops: CDR1 SGHRS, CDR2 YFSETQ. Deletions cut 1 base from V and 7 bases from J, with 9 bases between. This CDR3 region has 14 residues. Written as DNA, the CDR3 is TGCGCCAGCAGCTTGTCGGGGGACAATTCACCCCTCCACTTT. Its translation: CASSLSGDNSPLHF.

This chain connects TRBV12-3 or TRBV12-4 to TRBJ2-3, with 9 bases identical to TRBD2. Trimming at V came to 4 bases and at J to 3 bases, leaving 8 bases not matched to a gene. This CDR3 has 16 residues. The CDR3 protein is CASSSPIAGATDTQYF. The DNA for the CDR3 is TGTGCCAGCAGTTCCCCCATAGCGGGGGCGACAGATACGCAGTATTTT.

The chain has TRBV14 and TRBJ1-5; D ambiguous. The CDR3 has 12 residues. Trimming stripped 2 bases from V and 5 bases from J, with 4 bases between. CDR1 and CDR2 (germline): SGHDN, FVKESK. The CDR3 reads CASSQPDQPQHF. CDR3 nucleotides: TGTGCCAGCAGCCAACCAGATCAGCCCCAGCATTTT.

The chain employs TRBV5-6 and TRBJ2-1; 9 nucleotides align to TRBD2. V trimming: 0 bases; J trimming: 4 bases; junction bases outside the gene matches: 5. Germline lookup yields CDR1 SGHDT and CDR2 YYEEEE. The CDR3 consists of 16 residues. The DNA of the CDR3 is TGTGCCAGCAGCTTGGAGTTGCGGGGGGGTTACAATGAGCAGTTCTTC. Translation gives CASSLELRGGYNEQFF.

The rearrangement links TRBV13 to TRBJ2-3, with TRBD2 identical over 13 bases. CDR3 length: 17 amino acids. V trimming: 4 bases; J trimming: 3 bases; junction bases outside the gene matches: 7. Germline V CDR1 and CDR2: PRHDT, FYEKMQ (reference sequence). CDR3 residues: CASSWTSGRRGTDTQYF. CDR3 DNA sequence: TGTGCCAGCAGCTGGACTAGCGGGAGAAGAGGGACAGATACGCAGTATTTT.

J is TRBJ2-3 and V is TRBV7-9; perhaps TRBD2 as D (6 bases). Trimming shortened V by 0 bases and J by 2 bases, and 9 bases separated the two germline ends. Germline V lookup: CDR1 SEHNR, CDR2 FQNEAQ (reference sequence). The CDR3 is 15 amino acids. In nucleotides, the CDR3 is TGTGCCAGCAGCTTAGCTTGGCGGGACACAGATACGCAGTATTTT. Translating gives CASSLAWRDTDTQYF. The complete variable domain, with remaining parts taken from reference TRBV7-9 and TRBJ2-3, reads DTGVSQNPRHKITKRGQNVTFRCDPISEHNRLYWYRQTLGQGPEFLTYFQNEAQLEKSRLLSDRFSAERPKGSFSTLEIQRTEQGDSAMYLCASSLAWRDTDTQYFGPGTRLTVL.

V and J are TRBV27 and TRBJ1-5; D is ambiguous. The CDR3 covers 12 residues. Trimming removed 6 bases from V and 9 bases from J, with 12 bases in between. The germline V gene encodes CDR1 MNHEY and CDR2 SMNVEV (reference sequence). The CDR3 protein is CASSRTGRPQHF. The CDR3 nucleotides are TGTGCCAGCAGCCGGACGGGCAGGCCCCAGCATTTT.

CDR3 nucleotides: TGTGCCAGCAGTACCGACTACAGAGATACGCAGTATTTT. Protein product: CASSTDYRDTQYF. The rearrangement links TRBV12-3 or TRBV12-4 to TRBJ2-3, with D maybe TRBD2 (5 bases). V lost 5 bases and J lost 5, with 11 bases in between. The CDR3 is 13 amino acids.

The chain employs TRBV12-2 and TRBJ2-2; the table's D call, TRBD1, was not checked against the DNA. TRBV12-2 is labeled a pseudogene. There are 18 residues in the CDR3. The DNA of the CDR3 is TGTGCAAGTCGCTCGGGATCTCGACGACCGGCGAACACCGGGGAGCTGTTTTTT. Translation gives CASRSGSRRPANTGELFF.

At least ten counts were recorded for this clonotype. The chain links TRBV7-9 to TRBJ2-1, with TRBD1 matching 8 bases. CDR1 and CDR2 (germline): SEHNR, FQNEAQ (reference sequence). V gave up 5 bases and J gave up 8 bases; unmatched junction bases: 11. The CDR3 is 15 amino acids. The CDR3 DNA follows: TGTGCCAGCAGCCCTATGGGGGGACAGGTCCATGAGCAGTTCTTC. Translation gives CASSPMGGQVHEQFF.

This clonotype was detected only a few times. V and J are TRBV4-2 and TRBJ2-7, with 8 nucleotides matching TRBD2. The CDR3 sequence is 18 residues long. Unmatched junction bases numbered 10, after V lost 0 bases and J lost 0 bases. From germline, CDR1 is LGHNA and CDR2 YNFKEQ. The CDR3 is CASSQESTSGPLSYEQYF. CDR3 coding DNA: TGTGCCAGCAGCCAAGAATCTACTAGCGGACCCCTCTCCTACGAGCAGTACTTC.